This T cell receptor (beta chain) was recorded in a study of long-term antiretroviral therapy in people with HIV. Study conclusions and caveats: Transplant-donor-level diversity was not reached after ART, though diversity increased.

With respect to this clone: As yet, its antigen is unknown.

An immunoSEQ assay, version v3.0, was performed at survey level. Sequencing set out to capture about 35,000-55,000 T-cell genomes per sample. TCRdb's copy holds only in-frame clones and misses some; the assay was immunoSEQ multiplex PCR. Of 20,000 to 25,000 clones listed, approximately 90% were seen once; the top ten hold roughly 3.6%. This receptor was identified in a man in his sixties with HIV. This specimen consisted of unsorted PBMCs, obtained 2.3 years after starting antiretroviral therapy.

The CDR3 region is CASSYQRRYEQYF. The DNA for the CDR3 is TGTGCCAGCAGTTACCAACGTCGCTACGAGCAGTACTTC. V gene TRBV6-5 combines with J gene TRBJ2-7; D remains ambiguous. This CDR3 comprises 13 residues. V dropped 2 bases and J dropped 3 bases, with 8 bases sitting between them. Germline assignment: CDR1 MNHEY and CDR2 SVGAGI.